Presented here are 4 T cell receptor beta chains from one specimen sequenced in a study of CD8 T cell repertoires and HIV-1 epitope variants. No antigen has been assigned to these receptors. The protocol was immunoSEQ multiplex PCR, while the TCRdb copy is restricted to in-frame clones and leaves out a portion. This sample has a few thousand clones; around 59% occur once, and the top ten carry 35% to 50%. The specimen was cultured CD8+ T cells derived from PBMCs. The source of these receptors is a male donor with HIV.

This clone is a singleton in its sample. CDR3 sequence reads: CASSVGGGTYEQYF. DNA of the CDR3: TGTGCCAGCAGCGTAGGAGGGGGGACCTACGAGCAGTACTTC. The chain is built from TRBV9 and TRBJ2-7; D may correspond to TRBD1 or TRBD2 (6 bases each). CDR1 SGDLS and CDR2 YYNGEE come from the germline V gene. CDR3 length: 14 amino acids. V dropped 0 bases and J dropped 2 bases, with 9 bases sitting between them.

The chain couples TRBV19 to TRBJ1-1; no firm D call. Germline CDR1 and CDR2: LNHDA and SQIVND (reference sequence). CDR3 length: 14 residues. V gave up 7 bases and J gave up 1 base, with 13 bases separating them. The CDR3 sequence: CASTPGRSNTEAFF. CDR3 nucleotide sequence: TGTGCCAGTACCCCGGGCAGGTCGAACACTGAAGCTTTCTTT.

This chain connects TRBV4-3 to TRBJ2-7; the D is unclear. V gave up 0 bases and J gave up 4 bases, with 4 bases separating them. This CDR3 contains 12 residues. Looked up from germline, CDR1 is LGHNA and CDR2 is YSLEER. In nucleotides, the CDR3 is TGCGCCAGCAGCCAAGATGGATACGAGCAGTACTTC. Residues: CASSQDGYEQYF.

The V and J genes are TRBV25-1 and TRBJ1-4; D uncertain. V lost 4 bases to trimming and J lost 4 bases, with 13 bases between them. Per the germline V gene, CDR1 is MGHDK and CDR2 is SYGVNS. This CDR3 region has 15 residues. CDR3 loop: CASSVPIRINEKLFF. DNA of the CDR3: TGTGCCAGCAGTGTTCCAATACGTATTAATGAAAAACTGTTTTTT.